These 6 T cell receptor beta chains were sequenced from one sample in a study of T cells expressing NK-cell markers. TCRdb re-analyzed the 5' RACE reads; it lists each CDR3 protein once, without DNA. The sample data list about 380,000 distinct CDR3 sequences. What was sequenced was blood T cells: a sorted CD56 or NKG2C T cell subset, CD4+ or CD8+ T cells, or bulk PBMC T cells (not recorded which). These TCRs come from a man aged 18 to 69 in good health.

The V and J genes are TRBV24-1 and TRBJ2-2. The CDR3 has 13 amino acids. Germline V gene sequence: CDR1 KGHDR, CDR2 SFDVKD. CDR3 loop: CATRRVDTGELFF.

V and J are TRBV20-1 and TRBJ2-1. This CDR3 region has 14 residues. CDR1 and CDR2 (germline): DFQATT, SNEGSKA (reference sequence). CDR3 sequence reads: CSARTGLTYNEQFF.

This CDR3 is CFGRGNTGELFF. The chain is built from TRBV29-1 and TRBJ2-2; TCRdb selects TRBD1, and the lack of DNA leaves this call unchecked. The CDR3 runs 12 residues. The germline V gene encodes CDR1 SQVTM and CDR2 ANQGSEA.

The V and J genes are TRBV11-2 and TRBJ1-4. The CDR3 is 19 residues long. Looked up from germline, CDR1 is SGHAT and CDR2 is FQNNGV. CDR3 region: CASSLFPISGSGTNEKLFF.

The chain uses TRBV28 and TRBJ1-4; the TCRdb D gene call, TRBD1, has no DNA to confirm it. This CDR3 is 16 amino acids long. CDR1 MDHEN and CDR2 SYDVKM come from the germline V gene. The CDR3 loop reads CASSLIQWAGSEKLFF.

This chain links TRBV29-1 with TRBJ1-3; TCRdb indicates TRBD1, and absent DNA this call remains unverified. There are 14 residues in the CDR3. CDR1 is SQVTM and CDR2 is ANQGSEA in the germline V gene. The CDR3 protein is CSVGTGSSGNTIYF.